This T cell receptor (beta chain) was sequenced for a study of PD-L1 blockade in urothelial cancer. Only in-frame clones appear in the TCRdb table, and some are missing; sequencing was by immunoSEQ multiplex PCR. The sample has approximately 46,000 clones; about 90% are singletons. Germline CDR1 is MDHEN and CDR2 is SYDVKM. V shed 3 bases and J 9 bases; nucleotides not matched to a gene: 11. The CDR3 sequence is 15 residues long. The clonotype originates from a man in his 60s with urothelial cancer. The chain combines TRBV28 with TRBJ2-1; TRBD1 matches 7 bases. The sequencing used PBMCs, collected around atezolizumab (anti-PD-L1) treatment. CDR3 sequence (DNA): TGTGCCAGCAGTTTCCCAGGGGGAAAAGGCGCTGAGCAGTTCTTC. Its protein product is CASSFPGGKGAEQFF.